These T cell receptor beta chains were read from a single sample in a study of OX40 agonist ivuxolimab in advanced cancers. The repertoire was sequenced with immunoSEQ multiplex PCR; TCRdb's copy has only in-frame clones and lacks some. The table includes some 86,000 clones, approximately 85% detected once. The material sequenced was CD4+ or CD8+ T cells sorted from blood, taken in a trial of the OX40 agonist ivuxolimab. These receptors all stem from an adult with an advanced solid tumor such as melanoma, head and neck, liver or kidney cancer. Each CDR3 is given with its conserved first and last residue. A D gene is named only where the DNA matches it firmly. Only some rows state a clone size, as once, few, many or a class for expanded clones.

D gene	V gene	J gene	clone size	CDR3 protein	CDR3 DNA
TRBD1	TRBV12-5	TRBJ2-1	few	CASGRGTGLNNEQFF	TGTGCTAGTGGCCGTGGGACAGGCCTTAACAATGAGCAGTTCTTC
TRBD2	TRBV7-6	TRBJ2-1	-	CASSFLAADHSSYNEQFF	TGTGCCAGCAGCTTCCTAGCGGCCGACCACAGCTCCTACAATGAGCAGTTCTTC
-	TRBV15	TRBJ2-7	-	CATSRDLVDRDQYF	TGTGCCACCAGCAGAGATCTAGTGGACCGGGACCAGTACTTC
TRBD2	TRBV7-9	TRBJ2-1	once	CASSAPGLADYNEQFF	TGTGCCAGCAGCGCCCCGGGACTAGCGGATTACAATGAGCAGTTCTTC
TRBD2	TRBV5-6	TRBJ2-7	-	CASSSGPAGAPYEQYF	TGTGCCAGCAGCTCGGGCCCAGCGGGGGCCCCCTACGAGCAGTACTTC
-	TRBV28	TRBJ2-3	-	CASSLGPATTDTQYF	TGTGCCAGCAGTTTAGGACCAGCAACCACAGATACGCAGTATTTT
-	TRBV5-1	TRBJ2-1	-	CASSLASELGEQFF	TGCGCCAGCAGCTTGGCCTCGGAACTCGGTGAGCAGTTCTTC
-	TRBV7-9	TRBJ2-5	-	CASSLGGLQETQYF	TGTGCCAGCAGCTTAGGGGGACTGCAAGAGACCCAGTACTTC
-	TRBV5-1	TRBJ2-1	-	CASSLGPNNEQFF	TGCGCCAGCAGCTTGGGGCCCAACAATGAGCAGTTCTTC
-	TRBV5-6	TRBJ2-2	-	CASSSALWEGNANTGELFF	TGTGCCAGCAGCTCAGCCCTCTGGGAAGGGAACGCGAACACCGGGGAGCTGTTTTTT
-	TRBV11-3	TRBJ2-7	-	CASSLVARDEQYF	TGTGCCAGCAGCTTAGTAGCTAGGGACGAGCAGTACTTC
-	TRBV14	TRBJ1-3	few	CASSQDADTLGNTIYF	TGTGCCAGCAGCCAAGACGCGGACACTCTCGGAAACACCATATATTTT
-	TRBV21-1	TRBJ2-7	few	CASSKERSEPTSGSDEQYF	TGTGCCAGCAGCAAAGAAAGATCAGAACCGACTAGCGGGAGTGACGAGCAGTACTTC
-	TRBV11-2	TRBJ2-7	-	CASSLDRLQRTPYEQYF	TGTGCCAGCAGCTTAGATAGGCTCCAAAGAACCCCCTACGAGCAGTACTTC
TRBD2	TRBV6-5	TRBJ2-7	-	CASSYSWAGVSYEQYF	TGTGCCAGCAGTTACTCGTGGGCGGGGGTCTCCTACGAGCAGTACTTC
-	TRBV7-9	TRBJ2-5	-	CASSLDGVLGETQYF	TGTGCCAGCAGCTTAGACGGGGTTCTCGGAGAGACCCAGTACTTC
-	TRBV6-1	TRBJ2-7	-	CASSEGLGPPYEQYF	TGTGCCAGCAGTGAAGGCCTGGGTCCTCCCTACGAGCAGTACTTC
-	TRBV5-1	TRBJ2-3	once	CASSQQSGTDTQYF	TGCGCCAGCAGCCAACAAAGCGGAACAGATACGCAGTATTTT
-	TRBV7-9	TRBJ2-2	-	CASSPDGGTGELFF	TGTGCCAGCAGCCCCGACGGGGGCACCGGGGAGCTGTTTTTT
-	TRBV30	TRBJ2-7	-	CAWSPPFRPYEQYF	TGTGCCTGGAGCCCTCCCTTCAGGCCCTACGAGCAGTACTTC
-	TRBV28	TRBJ1-5	-	CASSLGRAFNQPQHF	TGTGCCAGCAGTTTAGGGAGGGCCTTCAATCAGCCCCAGCATTTT
-	TRBV7-2	TRBJ2-7	-	CASSASLGNEQYF	TGTGCCAGCAGCGCGAGCTTGGGGAACGAGCAGTACTTC
-	TRBV6-5	TRBJ2-7	-	CASSLTGTYEQYF	TGTGCCAGCAGTTTAACAGGTACCTACGAGCAGTACTTC
TRBD2	TRBV27	TRBJ2-3	-	CASSPRLAGGKGLDTDTQYF	TGTGCCAGCAGTCCACGTTTAGCGGGAGGTAAGGGGCTAGACACAGATACGCAGTATTTT
TRBD2	TRBV5-6	TRBJ2-2	-	CASSLGLAGTNTGELFF	TGTGCCAGCAGCTTGGGGCTAGCGGGCACGAACACCGGGGAGCTGTTTTTT
-	TRBV15	TRBJ1-4	-	CATSRDRVSRRWKLFF	TGTGCCACCAGCAGAGATCGAGTCAGCAGACGATGGAAACTGTTTTTT
-	TRBV28	TRBJ2-7	-	CATGLPGPYEQYF	TGTGCCACGGGACTCCCAGGGCCCTACGAGCAGTACTTC
-	TRBV9	TRBJ2-1	-	CASSVVSQNEQFF	TGTGCCAGCAGCGTAGTTAGTCAGAATGAGCAGTTCTTC
-	TRBV28	TRBJ2-5	once	CASSNSRTDFRETQYF	TGTGCCAGCAGTAATAGCCGGACAGACTTTCGGGAGACCCAGTACTTC
TRBD2	TRBV5-1	TRBJ2-1	-	CASSPSSSGRVIDEQFF	TGCGCCAGCAGCCCATCCTCTAGCGGGAGGGTTATCGATGAGCAGTTCTTC
-	TRBV6-1	TRBJ2-7	-	CAIKGLQHHKYEQYF	TGTGCCATCAAGGGCCTCCAGCACCATAAATACGAGCAGTACTTC
-	TRBV4-1	TRBJ1-2	-	CASSQGTAGPYGYTF	TGCGCCAGCAGCCAAGGTACCGCAGGCCCCTATGGCTACACCTTC
TRBD2	TRBV9	TRBJ2-1	once	CASSVALSAGDYNEQFF	TGTGCCAGCAGCGTAGCCCTCTCGGCGGGAGATTACAATGAGCAGTTCTTC
-	TRBV7-3	TRBJ1-2	few	CASSLTGQGEDGYTF	TGTGCCAGCAGCTTAACTGGGCAGGGTGAGGATGGCTACACCTTC
TRBD1	TRBV7-9	TRBJ2-5	-	CASSLGDRGLQETQYF	TGTGCCAGCAGCTTAGGAGACAGGGGCTTACAAGAGACCCAGTACTTC
TRBD2	TRBV6-5	TRBJ2-3	-	CASSSSGRGGDTQYF	TGTGCCAGCAGTTCTAGCGGGAGGGGAGGAGATACGCAGTATTTT
-	TRBV28	TRBJ1-2	-	CASSFGQLYGYTF	TGTGCCAGCAGTTTTGGGCAGCTCTATGGCTACACCTTC
-	TRBV2	TRBJ2-1	-	CASSRGGSYNEQFF	TGTGCCAGCAGCCGGGGCGGCTCCTACAATGAGCAGTTCTTC
-	TRBV5-1	TRBJ1-5	-	CASSLEGDGNQPQHF	TGCGCCAGCAGCTTGGAAGGGGACGGCAATCAGCCCCAGCATTTT
TRBD1	TRBV25-1	TRBJ2-1	few	CASSEEQGYNEQFF	TGTGCCAGCAGTGAAGAACAGGGGTACAATGAGCAGTTCTTC
-	TRBV6-1	TRBJ2-7	-	CASSLGAGAYEQYF	TGTGCCAGCAGCCTAGGGGCAGGAGCCTACGAGCAGTACTTC
TRBD2	TRBV7-7	TRBJ2-5	-	CASSLRSLAEGGVQETQYF	TGTGCTAGCAGCTTACGGAGTCTAGCGGAGGGAGGGGTTCAAGAGACCCAGTACTTC
-	TRBV2	TRBJ2-7	-	CASSDVVKQYF	TGTGCCAGCAGTGATGTTGTTAAGCAGTACTTC
TRBD1	TRBV28	TRBJ2-1	-	CASSLLGQSYNEQFF	TGTGCCAGCAGTTTACTGGGACAGAGCTACAATGAGCAGTTCTTC
TRBD2	TRBV5-1	TRBJ2-7	-	CASSRTSGNILHLSHEQYF	TGCGCCAGCAGCCGTACTAGCGGAAATATACTACACCTCTCCCACGAGCAGTACTTC
-	TRBV4-2	TRBJ2-3	-	CASSRGGGADTQYF	TGTGCCAGCAGCCGAGGGGGGGGCGCAGATACGCAGTATTTT
TRBD1	TRBV7-2	TRBJ1-6	-	CASSFGQVGNSPLHF	TGTGCCAGCAGTTTCGGACAGGTGGGCAATTCACCCCTCCACTTT
-	TRBV28	TRBJ2-7	-	CASSSPGGNTYEQYF	TGTGCCAGCAGTTCTCCCGGCGGGAATACCTACGAGCAGTACTTC
-	TRBV6-4	TRBJ2-2	-	CASSDGGDTGELFF	TGTGCCAGCAGTGACGGCGGGGACACCGGGGAGCTGTTTTTT
-	TRBV4-3	TRBJ2-3	-	CASSQDRPGDTQYF	TGCGCCAGCAGCCAAGATAGACCAGGGGATACGCAGTATTTT
TRBD1	TRBV10-3	TRBJ1-5	-	CAISESGRGTDSNQPQHF	TGTGCCATCAGTGAGTCTGGCAGGGGGACCGATAGCAATCAGCCCCAGCATTTT
-	TRBV2	TRBJ1-5	-	CASTLSGLTNQPQHF	TGTGCCAGCACTCTTTCCGGGCTTACGAATCAGCCCCAGCATTTT
TRBD1	TRBV9	TRBJ2-1	-	CASSVGQGEWNEQFF	TGTGCCAGCAGCGTAGGACAGGGGGAGTGGAATGAGCAGTTCTTC
TRBD2	TRBV5-4	TRBJ2-7	-	CASRTDFSGVEQYF	TGTGCCAGTAGAACGGACTTTAGCGGGGTCGAGCAGTACTTC
-	TRBV7-9	TRBJ1-1	-	CASSLVVREAFF	TGTGCCAGCAGCTTAGTGGTTCGTGAAGCTTTCTTT
-	TRBV7-2	TRBJ2-5	-	CASSLVSYQETQYF	TGTGCCAGCAGCTTAGTCTCGTACCAAGAGACCCAGTACTTC
-	TRBV7-6	TRBJ2-3	-	CASSSWGSGLSDTQYF	TGTGCCAGCAGCTCGTGGGGGTCTGGGCTCTCAGATACGCAGTATTTT
-	TRBV4-1	TRBJ1-1	-	CASSQDSGSVTEAFF	TGCGCCAGCAGCCAAGACAGTGGCTCGGTCACTGAAGCTTTCTTT
TRBD1	TRBV6-5	TRBJ2-7	-	CASSYGTGNYEQYF	TGTGCCAGCAGTTATGGGACAGGGAACTACGAGCAGTACTTC
TRBD2	TRBV7-9	TRBJ2-1	-	CASSFGLASGNEQFF	TGTGCCAGCAGCTTCGGACTAGCGAGCGGGAATGAGCAGTTCTTC